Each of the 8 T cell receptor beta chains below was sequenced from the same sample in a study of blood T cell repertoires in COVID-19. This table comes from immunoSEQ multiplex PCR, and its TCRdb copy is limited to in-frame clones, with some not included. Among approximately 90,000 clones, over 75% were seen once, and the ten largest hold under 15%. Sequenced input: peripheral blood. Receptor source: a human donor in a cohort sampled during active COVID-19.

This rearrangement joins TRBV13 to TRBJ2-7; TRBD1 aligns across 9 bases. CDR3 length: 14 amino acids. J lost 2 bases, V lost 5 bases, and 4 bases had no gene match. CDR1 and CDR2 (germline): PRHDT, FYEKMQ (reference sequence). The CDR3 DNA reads TGTGCCAGCAGCACACAGGGGGCGGCCTACGAGCAGTACTTC. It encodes CASSTQGAAYEQYF.

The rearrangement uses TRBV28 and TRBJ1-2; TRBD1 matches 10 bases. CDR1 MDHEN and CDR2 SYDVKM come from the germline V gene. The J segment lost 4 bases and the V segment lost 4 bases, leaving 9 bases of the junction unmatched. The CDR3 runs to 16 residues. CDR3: CASSSGTGVYGYGYTF. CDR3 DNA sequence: TGTGCCAGCAGTTCGGGGACAGGGGTGTATGGCTATGGCTACACCTTC.

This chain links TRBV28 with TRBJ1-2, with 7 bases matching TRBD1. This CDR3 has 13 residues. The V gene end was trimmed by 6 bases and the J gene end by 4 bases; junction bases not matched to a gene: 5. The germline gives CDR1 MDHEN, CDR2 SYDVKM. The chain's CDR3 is CASRGGQIYGYTF. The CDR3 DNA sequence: TGTGCCAGCAGGGGGGGACAGATCTATGGCTACACCTTC.

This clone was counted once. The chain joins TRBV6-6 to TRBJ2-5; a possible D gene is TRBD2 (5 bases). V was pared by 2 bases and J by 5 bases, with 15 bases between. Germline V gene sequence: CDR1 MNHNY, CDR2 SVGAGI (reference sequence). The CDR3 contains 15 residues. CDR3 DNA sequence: TGTGCCAGCAGTTACCCAGGACGGAGGCGGGAGACCCAGTACTTC. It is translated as CASSYPGRRRETQYF.

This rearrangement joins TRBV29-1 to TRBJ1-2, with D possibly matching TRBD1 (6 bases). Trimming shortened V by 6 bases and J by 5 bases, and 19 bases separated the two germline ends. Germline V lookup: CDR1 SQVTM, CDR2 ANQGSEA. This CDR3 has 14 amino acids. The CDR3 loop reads CSVGTGFTRYGYTF. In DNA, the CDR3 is TGCAGCGTCGGCACAGGGTTTACTCGGTATGGCTACACCTTC.

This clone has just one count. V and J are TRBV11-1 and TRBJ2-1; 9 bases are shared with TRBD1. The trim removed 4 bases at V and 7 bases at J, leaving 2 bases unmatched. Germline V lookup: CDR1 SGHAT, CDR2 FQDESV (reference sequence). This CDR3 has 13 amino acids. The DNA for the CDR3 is TGTGCCAGCAGCTCGGACAGGGGTAATGAGCAGTTCTTC. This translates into CASSSDRGNEQFF.

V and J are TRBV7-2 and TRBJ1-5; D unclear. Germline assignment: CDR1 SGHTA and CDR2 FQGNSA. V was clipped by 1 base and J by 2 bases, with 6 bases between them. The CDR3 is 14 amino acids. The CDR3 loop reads CASSLVRGNQPQHF. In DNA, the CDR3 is TGTGCCAGCAGCTTAGTAAGAGGCAATCAGCCCCAGCATTTT.

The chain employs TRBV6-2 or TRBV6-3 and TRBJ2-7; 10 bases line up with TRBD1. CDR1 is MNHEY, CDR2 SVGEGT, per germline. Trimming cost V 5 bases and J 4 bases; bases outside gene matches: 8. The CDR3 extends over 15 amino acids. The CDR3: CASSPPGTGVYEQYF. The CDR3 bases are TGTGCCAGCAGTCCCCCCGGGACAGGGGTATACGAGCAGTACTTC.